The rows below give T cell receptor beta chains drawn from one sample of a study of cytomegalovirus exposure and HLA in healthy donors. TCRdb's copy holds only in-frame clones and misses some; the assay was immunoSEQ multiplex PCR. Here the sample spans some 150,000 clones, over 55% being singletons. Sequenced input: PBMCs. These receptors came from a man between 40 and 49 years old in good health and CMV-seronegative. CDR3s include the opening cysteine and the closing phenylalanine or tryptophan. A D gene is named only where the DNA matches it firmly. Part of the rows lack a size; the others show once, few, many or a class for expanded clones.

D gene	clone size	J gene	V gene	CDR3 DNA	CDR3 protein
TRBD2	NA	TRBJ2-7	TRBV27	TGTGCCAGCAGTTTATCGGGCCCGACTAGCGGGAGCTACGAGCAGTACTTC	CASSLSGPTSGSYEQYF
NA	NA	TRBJ2-5	TRBV27	TGTGCCAGCAGTCGTCTAGTAGGAGGGCGCCGAGAGACCCAGTACTTC	CASSRLVGGRRETQYF
TRBD1	few	TRBJ1-2	TRBV6-1	TGTGCCAGCAGTGAAGTAGGACAGGGTACCCATGGCTACACCTTC	CASSEVGQGTHGYTF
NA	NA	TRBJ2-2	TRBV9	TGTGCCAGCAGCGTAGGCGCAGGGGACGGGGAGCTGTTTTTT	CASSVGAGDGELFF
NA	NA	TRBJ1-1	TRBV10-1	TGCGCCAGCAGTGTAGCCCCGGCGGGGTCTGAAGCTTTCTTT	CASSVAPAGSEAFF
NA	few	TRBJ2-7	TRBV29-1	TGCAGCGTCGCGAGATCGGAGAGCGCCGGCTCCTACGAGCAGTACTTC	CSVARSESAGSYEQYF
TRBD1	NA	TRBJ1-4	TRBV5-6	TGTGCCAGCAGCGCAGGGACAGGGGGCAGTTGGGGAACTAATGAAAAACTGTTTTTT	CASSAGTGGSWGTNEKLFF
NA	NA	TRBJ2-5	TRBV5-4	TGTGCCAGCAGCCTGGCCGGGCACCCCATAGCGTCCCAGTACTTC	CASSLAGHPIASQYF
NA	once	TRBJ2-3	TRBV11-2	TGTGCCAGCAGCTTACCTACCTTCAACACAGATACGCAGTATTTT	CASSLPTFNTDTQYF
NA	few	TRBJ1-4	TRBV6-1	TGTGCCAGCAGTGGAGACAGTAATGAAAAACTGTTTTTT	CASSGDSNEKLFF
NA	NA	TRBJ2-3	TRBV2	TGTGCCAGCAGTGTAGGTCGGGGTAGCACAGATACGCAGTATTTT	CASSVGRGSTDTQYF
TRBD1	NA	TRBJ1-1	TRBV6-6	TGTGCCAGCAGTTTTAACAGGGGGCTCGGCACTGAAGCTTTCTTT	CASSFNRGLGTEAFF
TRBD1	NA	TRBJ2-7	TRBV11-3	TGTGCCAGCAGCCTCCGGGGACAGGGGGCGGGCGAGCAGTACTTC	CASSLRGQGAGEQYF
NA	NA	TRBJ2-6	TRBV4-1	TGCGCCAGCAGCCAAAGGGACTTTAGAATCTCTGGGGCCAACGTCCTGACTTTC	CASSQRDFRISGANVLTF
NA	NA	TRBJ2-3	TRBV5-4	TGTGCCAGCGCTGATCAGGTCAGCATCACAGATACGCAGTATTTT	CASADQVSITDTQYF
TRBD1	NA	TRBJ1-4	TRBV15	TGTGCCACCAGCAGACCTCGGACAGGAAATGAAAAACTGTTTTTT	CATSRPRTGNEKLFF
TRBD1	NA	TRBJ1-5	TRBV19	TGTGCCAGTAGTTCCCGACAGGGGGGTCAGCCCCAGCATTTT	CASSSRQGGQPQHF
NA	NA	TRBJ1-2	TRBV7-3	TGTGCCAGCAGCTTAGGGCCCCAGGATGGCTACACCTTC	CASSLGPQDGYTF